The 14 T cell receptor beta chains given below trace back to one sample, sequenced in a study of shared clonotypes between healthy human individuals. Produced via immunoSEQ multiplex PCR; TCRdb's table is partial and in-frame only. This sample has around 1.5 million clones, with 98% found just once. The specimen was naive CD4+ T cells sorted from blood. This sample's subset: CD45RA+ positively selected. These receptors were taken from a man between 25 and 39 years old in good health.

The rearrangement links TRBV7-9 to TRBJ1-1; D uncertain. Between the trimmed V and J ends, which lost 0 bases and 4 bases, there was a span of 0 bases. There are 11 residues in the CDR3. Germline CDR1 reads SEHNR; CDR2 reads FQNEAQ (reference sequence). The CDR3 reads CASSLATEAFF. In DNA, the CDR3 is TGTGCCAGCAGCTTAGCCACTGAAGCTTTCTTT.

V usage is TRBV7-8 and J usage is TRBJ2-2; the D is unclear. V lost 1 base and J lost 7, with 10 bases in between. In germline, CDR1 is SGHVS, CDR2 FQNEAQ. CDR3 length: 14 amino acids. The CDR3: CASSLGRQSGELFF. DNA of the CDR3: TGTGCCAGCAGCTTAGGTCGGCAGAGCGGGGAGCTGTTTTTT. Full variable domain (rest looked up from reference TRBV7-8 and TRBJ2-2): GAGVSQSPRYKVAKRGQDVALRCDPISGHVSLFWYQQALGQGPEFLTYFQNEAQLDKSGLPSDRFFAERPEGSVSTLKIQRTQQEDSAVYLCASSLGRQSGELFFGEGSRLTVL.

This rearrangement joins TRBV7-6 to TRBJ2-3; maybe TRBD2 (5 bases). The V gene lost 1 base and the J gene lost 6 bases, with 17 bases spanning the gap. Germline CDR1 reads SGHVS; CDR2 reads FNYEAQ. The CDR3 consists of 16 residues. CDR3 protein: CASSLVLAKKADTQYF. The CDR3 nucleotides read TGTGCCAGCAGCTTAGTCCTAGCAAAGAAGGCGGATACGCAGTATTTT.

This clone occurred once. The rearrangement links TRBV27 to TRBJ2-3; D remains ambiguous. CDR1 is MNHEY and CDR2 is SMNVEV in the germline V gene (reference sequence). V was clipped by 4 bases and J by 0 bases, with 8 bases between them. CDR3 length: 14 amino acids. This chain's CDR3 is CASSSARSTDTQYF. Here the CDR3 DNA reads TGTGCCAGCAGTTCCGCTCGGAGCACAGATACGCAGTATTTT.

The V and J genes are TRBV4-3 and TRBJ1-1; D unclear. The V gene lost 0 bases and the J gene lost 5 bases, with 16 bases spanning the gap. This CDR3 is 16 amino acids long. Germline V CDR1 and CDR2: LGHNA, YSLEER. The CDR3 bases are TGCGCCAGCAGCCAAGAAGTCTCCCGGGATGGAACTGAAGCTTTCTTT. It encodes CASSQEVSRDGTEAFF.

CDR3 loop: CSVAGLGYNEQFF. The DNA of the CDR3 is TGCAGCGTGGCAGGACTAGGCTACAATGAGCAGTTCTTC. The chain employs TRBV29-1 and TRBJ2-1; TRBD2 agrees at 7 bases. The CDR3 has 13 amino acids. Germline values: CDR1 SQVTM, CDR2 ANQGSEA. V lost 6 bases and J lost 3; bases outside the gene matches: 5.

As for this clone: The sample carries other DNA sequences with the same CDR3. The J gene is TRBJ1-5, the V gene TRBV4-1, with D hard to call. V was cut by 0 bases and J by 4 bases, with 10 bases left in between. CDR3 length: 15 residues. Germline CDR1 and CDR2: MGHRA and YSYEKL. The DNA of the CDR3 is TGCGCCAGCAGCCAAGATCTTCGGGGAAATCAGCCCCAGCATTTT. It encodes CASSQDLRGNQPQHF.

This chain connects TRBV5-5 to TRBJ2-2; 7 bases line up with TRBD1. Trimming removed 4 bases from V and 9 bases from J; junction bases left unmatched: 15. This CDR3 has 16 residues. CDR1 SGHKS and CDR2 YYEKEE come from the germline V gene (reference sequence). The CDR3 sequence: CASSPGTAPAGRELFF. The DNA for the CDR3 is TGTGCCAGCAGCCCGGGGACAGCACCAGCTGGAAGGGAGCTGTTTTTT.

The chain carries TRBV18 and TRBJ1-2; 9 nucleotides line up with TRBD1. V was clipped by 3 bases and J by 1 base; unmatched bases: 9. Germline assignment: CDR1 KGHSH and CDR2 LQKENI. The CDR3 is 17 amino acids. The CDR3 region has the DNA TGTGCCAGCTCACCGACGACCGGGACAGGGTTTAACTATGGCTACACCTTC. This sequence encodes CASSPTTGTGFNYGYTF.

V and J are TRBV10-3 and TRBJ2-2, with TRBD1 matching 7 bases. In germline, CDR1 is ENHRY, CDR2 SYGVKD. The CDR3 covers 15 residues. The V and J ends lost 4 bases and 0 bases, in that order; junction bases with no gene match: 2. The CDR3 spells CAISAGQTNTGELFF. The CDR3 DNA follows: TGTGCCATCAGTGCGGGACAGACGAACACCGGGGAGCTGTTTTTT.

On this clone itself: This sample includes further DNA sequences coding for the same CDR3. The chain carries TRBV7-2 and TRBJ1-5, with TRBD1 identical over 7 bases. This CDR3 has 13 amino acids. CDR1 and CDR2 (germline): SGHTA, FQGNSA. Losses at the gene ends were 5 bases for V and 6 bases for J; bases not matched to a gene: 4. Written as DNA, the CDR3 is TGTGCCAGCAGCCGGGACAGAGTTCAGCCCCAGCATTTT. Protein product: CASSRDRVQPQHF.

This clone has just one count. V usage is TRBV18 and J usage is TRBJ2-2; 9 bases agree with TRBD2. V dropped 4 bases and J dropped 1; count of bases not matched to a gene: 7. This CDR3 comprises 17 residues. Germline assignment: CDR1 KGHSH and CDR2 LQKENI. CDR3 bases: TGTGCCAGCTCACTCCCGCGTAGCGGGGGGAACACCGGGGAGCTGTTTTTT. Encoded protein: CASSLPRSGGNTGELFF.

This chain links TRBV5-1 with TRBJ2-5; D tentatively fits TRBD1 or TRBD2 (6 bases each). In germline, CDR1 is SGHRS, CDR2 YFSETQ. V lost 3 bases and J lost 4, with 19 bases in between. This CDR3 spans 16 amino acids. DNA for the CDR3: TGCGCCAGCAGCTATATGGGGGGCATGTCTGGAGAGACCCAGTACTTC. It encodes CASSYMGGMSGETQYF.

V is TRBV19 and J is TRBJ2-1, with 8 bases aligning to TRBD2. Unmatched junction bases numbered 9, after V lost 1 base and J lost 10 bases. CDR3 length: 15 amino acids. The germline V gene encodes CDR1 LNHDA and CDR2 SQIVND (reference sequence). CDR3 DNA: TGTGCCAGTAGTATAGGGTCGGGAGGGCTTAGGGAGCAGTTCTTC. It yields the protein CASSIGSGGLREQFF.